This entry lists 16 T cell receptor beta chains sequenced from one sample in a study of blood T cells in healthy people across ages. With a J-beta primer mix and a sample-barcoded 5' primer, a second PCR ran 7 to 11 cycles. TCRdb independently ran MiXCR on the 5' RACE reads; one entry per CDR3 protein. The table records about 800,000 distinct CDR3 sequences, just under 25% of them present only once. These data were also reused for a study on T cells of mothers and their children.

Input material: blood. These receptors all stem from a boy between 5 and 17 years old in good health.

The CDR3 reads CASSLGLDALGEETQYF. The CDR3 nucleotides read TGTGCCAGCAGCTTAGGGCTGGATGCACTGGGGGAAGAGACCCAGTACTTC. The chain employs TRBV7-3 and TRBJ2-5, with D perhaps given as TRBD1 or TRBD2 (5 bases each). Germline V CDR1 and CDR2: SGHTA, FQGTGA. V was trimmed by 2 bases and J by 3 bases, leaving 19 bases between them. There are 17 residues in the CDR3. Variable domain in full (rest from reference TRBV7-3 and TRBJ2-5): GAGVSQTPSNKVTEKGKYVELRCDPISGHTALYWYRQSLGQGPEFLIYFQGTGAADDSGLPNDRFFAVRPEGSVSTLKIQRTERGDSAVYLCASSLGLDALGEETQYFGPGTRLLVL.

This clonotype was counted between two and nine times. The chain combines TRBV13 with TRBJ2-4; D remains unclear. This CDR3 has 14 residues. V was shortened by 5 bases and J by 4 bases, with 12 bases between the two germline ends. Germline CDR1 and CDR2: PRHDT and FYEKMQ (reference sequence). The CDR3 nucleotides are TGTGCCAGCAGCCAGGTCGAGAGAAAAAACATTCAGTACTTC. Translated, it gives CASSQVERKNIQYF.

The rearrangement joins TRBV5-1 to TRBJ2-3; 7 positions match TRBD1. CDR1 SGHRS and CDR2 YFSETQ come from the germline V gene. The CDR3 sequence is 15 residues long. V lost 6 bases and J lost 1; bases outside the gene matches: 8. The chain's CDR3 is CASNTGQARTDTQYF. The CDR3 nucleotides read TGCGCCAGCAACACCGGACAGGCTCGCACAGATACGCAGTATTTT.

This clonotype was seen more than once but under ten times. V gene TRBV18 combines with J gene TRBJ2-3; D is tentatively TRBD1 or TRBD2 (5 bases each). V lost 3 bases, J lost 6 bases, and 19 bases lay in between. The V gene's germline CDR1 is KGHSH and CDR2 LQKENI. The CDR3 is 16 residues long. The CDR3 coding sequence is TGTGCCAGCTCACCCACCCTTGGGTCTGGGACGGATACGCAGTATTTT. Its translation is CASSPTLGSGTDTQYF.

The chain joins TRBV27 to TRBJ2-5; no clear D. There are 14 residues in the CDR3. Trimming cost V 4 bases and J 6 bases, with 15 bases left between them. Germline assignment: CDR1 MNHEY and CDR2 SMNVEV (reference sequence). The CDR3 loop is CASSSDLEPKTQYF. In DNA, the CDR3 is TGTGCCAGCAGTTCCGACTTGGAGCCCAAGACCCAGTACTTC.

This clonotype was observed a few times. The chain links TRBV29-1 to TRBJ2-3; 9 bases map to TRBD2. Germline V gives CDR1 SQVTM, CDR2 ANQGSEA. The CDR3 consists of 16 residues. The V and J ends lost 6 bases and 2 bases, in that order; junction bases with no gene match: 12. The CDR3 sequence is CSVPPTAGGYTDTQYF. The CDR3 nucleotides are TGCAGCGTGCCTCCCACGGCGGGAGGGTACACAGATACGCAGTATTTT.

V is TRBV28 and J is TRBJ1-5; a weak D match, TRBD1 (5 bases). The CDR3 spans 15 residues. V was clipped by 7 bases and J by 0 bases, with 13 bases between them. Germline V gene lookup returns CDR1 MDHEN and CDR2 SYDVKM. The CDR3 reads CASIPGPYSNQPQHF. Here the CDR3 DNA reads TGTGCCAGCATTCCGGGACCGTATAGCAATCAGCCCCAGCATTTT.

This clonotype was found a few times. J is TRBJ2-1 and V is TRBV2; D possibly corresponds to TRBD1 (6 bases). V dropped 6 bases and J dropped 3 bases, with 9 bases sitting between them. The length of the CDR3 is 13 residues. The germline V gene has CDR1 SNHLY and CDR2 FYNNEI. CDR3 in DNA: TGTGCCAGCAGAGGGGACAACTACAATGAGCAGTTCTTC. Protein sequence: CASRGDNYNEQFF.

In its sample, this clonotype was seen a few times. CDR3 region: CSVEGSVSGTGIFEQYF. CDR3 nucleotide sequence: TGCAGCGTTGAAGGTTCTGTTAGCGGGACAGGGATTTTCGAGCAGTACTTC. The rearrangement joins TRBV29-1 to TRBJ2-7; possible D gene TRBD1, 9 bases. V dropped 1 base and J dropped 6 bases, with 25 bases sitting between them. Per the germline V gene, CDR1 is SQVTM and CDR2 is ANQGSEA. The CDR3 extends over 17 amino acids.

This chain joins TRBV15 and TRBJ2-2; 12 nucleotides match TRBD2. V was clipped by 1 base and J by 7 bases; unmatched bases: 7. The germline V gene encodes CDR1 LNHNV and CDR2 YYDKDF (reference sequence). The CDR3 is made up of 17 amino acids. The CDR3 loop is CATSRGLAGAGDGELFF. The CDR3 bases are TGTGCCACCAGCAGAGGACTAGCGGGGGCCGGGGACGGGGAGCTGTTTTTT.

The chain couples TRBV3-1 to TRBJ2-3; TRBD2 agrees at 8 bases. CDR3 length equals 15 residues. With V trimmed by 5 bases and J by 8 bases, 12 bases remained unmatched. Looked up from germline, CDR1 is LGHDT and CDR2 is YNNKEL (reference sequence). CDR3 in amino acids: CASSEIAGPLGTQYF. CDR3 DNA: TGTGCCAGCAGCGAGATAGCGGGGCCTCTAGGTACGCAGTATTTT.

This chain links TRBV10-3 with TRBJ2-1; TRBD2 aligns across 10 bases. There are 18 residues in the CDR3. The trim removed 9 bases at V and 8 bases at J, leaving 22 bases unmatched. Germline V gene lookup returns CDR1 ENHRY and CDR2 SYGVKD. The CDR3 sequence: CAIAESGGAQSNRDEQFF. The CDR3 coding sequence is TGTGCCATTGCCGAAAGCGGGGGGGCACAATCTAATAGAGATGAGCAGTTCTTC.

The rearrangement links TRBV5-8 to TRBJ2-6; no clear D. The germline V gene has CDR1 SGHTS and CDR2 YDEGEE. Trimming took off 2 bases at V and 0 bases at J, with 6 bases between the two ends. The CDR3 covers 15 residues. This CDR3 reads CASSFQFSGANVLTF. The CDR3 DNA reads as TGTGCCAGCAGCTTCCAGTTCTCTGGGGCCAACGTCCTGACTTTC. The whole variable domain, filled in from reference TRBV5-8 and TRBJ2-6, reads EAGVTQSPTHLIKTRGQQATLRCSPISGHTSVYWYQQALGLGLQFLLWYDEGEERNRGNFPPRFSGRQFPNYSSELNVNALELEDSALYLCASSFQFSGANVLTFGAGSRLTVL.

This clonotype was seen a handful of times. This sequence joins TRBV9 and TRBJ2-7; unclear D gene. V gave up 0 bases and J gave up 2 bases, with 12 bases separating them. CDR3 length: 15 residues. Germline-derived CDR1 and CDR2 are SGDLS and YYNGEE. DNA of the CDR3: TGTGCCAGCAGCGTAGAAGCCCAGTCCCCCTACGAGCAGTACTTC. This encodes CASSVEAQSPYEQYF.

The chain uses TRBV5-1 and TRBJ2-3, with 8 bases matching TRBD1. Trimming at V came to 2 bases and at J to 2 bases, leaving 10 bases not matched to a gene. CDR1 and CDR2 from the germline V gene are SGHRS and YFSETQ. The CDR3 has 17 residues. DNA for the CDR3: TGCGCCAGCAGCTTATCACCGGGACAGGTGGACACAGATACGCAGTATTTT. It is translated as CASSLSPGQVDTDTQYF.

The genes are TRBV3-1 and TRBJ2-5; the D gene is possibly TRBD2 (6 bases). Trimming took off 0 bases at V and 2 bases at J, with 13 bases between the two ends. The CDR3 is 16 residues long. Germline loops: CDR1 LGHDT, CDR2 YNNKEL (reference sequence). The CDR3 is CASSQDRDFDQETQYF. CDR3 nucleotides: TGTGCCAGCAGCCAAGATCGGGACTTCGATCAAGAGACCCAGTACTTC.